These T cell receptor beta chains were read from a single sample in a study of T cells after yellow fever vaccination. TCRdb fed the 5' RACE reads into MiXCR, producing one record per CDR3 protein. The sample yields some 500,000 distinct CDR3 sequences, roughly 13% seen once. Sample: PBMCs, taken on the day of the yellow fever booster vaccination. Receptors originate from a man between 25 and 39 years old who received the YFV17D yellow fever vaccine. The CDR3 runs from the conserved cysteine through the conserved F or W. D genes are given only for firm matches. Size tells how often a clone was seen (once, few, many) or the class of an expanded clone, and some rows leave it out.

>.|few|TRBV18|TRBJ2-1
CASSPGWDNEQFF
TGTGCCAGCTCACCAGGGTGGGACAATGAGCAGTTCTTC
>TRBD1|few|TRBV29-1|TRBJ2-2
CSVATGTGNTGELFF
TGCAGCGTAGCGACCGGGACAGGGAACACCGGGGAGCTGTTTTTT
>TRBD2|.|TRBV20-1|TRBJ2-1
CSAAITSGRSNEQFF
TGCAGTGCAGCAATTACTAGCGGGAGGAGTAATGAGCAGTTCTTC
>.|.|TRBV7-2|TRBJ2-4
CASSLQGPKNIQYF
TGTGCCAGCAGCTTACAGGGGCCCAAAAACATTCAGTACTTC
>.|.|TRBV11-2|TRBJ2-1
CASSLLGIVSYNEQFF
TGTGCCAGCAGCTTATTAGGCATCGTTTCCTACAATGAGCAGTTCTTC
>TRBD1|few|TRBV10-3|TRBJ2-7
CAIRPSTGQADREQYF
TGTGCCATCAGACCAAGTACGGGACAGGCTGATAGGGAGCAGTACTTC
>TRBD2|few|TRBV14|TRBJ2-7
CASSQDRASGMDEQYF
TGTGCCAGCAGCCAAGATAGGGCTAGCGGGATGGACGAGCAGTACTTC
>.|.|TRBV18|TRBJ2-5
CASSFRVHQETQYF
TGTGCCAGCTCATTTCGGGTGCACCAAGAGACCCAGTACTTC
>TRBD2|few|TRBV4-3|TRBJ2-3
CASSGLAGGSTDTQYF
TGCGCCAGCAGCGGTCTAGCGGGAGGAAGCACAGATACGCAGTATTTT
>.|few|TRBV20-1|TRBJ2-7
CSARKVVPYEQYF
TGCAGTGCTAGAAAGGTCGTTCCCTACGAGCAGTACTTC
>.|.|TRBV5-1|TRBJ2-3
CASKEELADTQYF
TGCGCCAGCAAAGAGGAGTTGGCAGATACGCAGTATTTT
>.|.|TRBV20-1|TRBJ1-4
CSARDLLRNEKLFF
TGCAGTGCTAGAGATCTCTTGAGGAATGAAAAACTGTTTTTT
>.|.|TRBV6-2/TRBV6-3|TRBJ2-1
CASSYLSARPSYNEQFF
TGTGCCAGCAGTTATCTTAGTGCCCGGCCCAGCTACAATGAGCAGTTCTTC
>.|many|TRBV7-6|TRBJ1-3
CASSLARIPGNTIYF
TGTGCCAGCAGCTTAGCCCGGATTCCTGGAAACACCATATATTTT
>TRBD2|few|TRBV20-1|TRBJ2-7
CSAYYSGRNYEQYF
TGCAGTGCTTACTATAGCGGGAGAAACTACGAGCAGTACTTC
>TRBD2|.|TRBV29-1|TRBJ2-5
CSVDGLAGKQETQYF
TGCAGCGTTGACGGACTAGCGGGGAAACAAGAGACCCAGTACTTC
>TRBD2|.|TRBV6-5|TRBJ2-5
CASSYRWGGETQYF
TGTGCCAGCAGTTACCGCTGGGGGGGAGAGACCCAGTACTTC
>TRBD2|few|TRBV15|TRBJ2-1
CATSSELAGPLSSYNEQFF
TGTGCCACCAGCAGCGAACTAGCGGGACCCCTGAGCTCCTACAATGAGCAGTTCTTC
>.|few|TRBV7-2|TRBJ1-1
CASSLDLEAFF
TGTGCCAGCAGCTTAGACCTCGAGGCTTTCTTT
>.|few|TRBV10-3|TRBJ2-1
CAITERVVDNEQFF
TGTGCCATCACCGAGCGGGTCGTAGACAATGAGCAGTTCTTC
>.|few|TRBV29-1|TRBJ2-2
CSPSRGGAGELFF
TGCAGCCCCAGTAGGGGGGGGGCCGGGGAGCTGTTTTTT
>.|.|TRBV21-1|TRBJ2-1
CASSKLKGQGLNEQFF
TGTGCCAGCAGCAAATTAAAGGGACAGGGGTTAAATGAGCAGTTCTTC
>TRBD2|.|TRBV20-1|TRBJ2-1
CSARLLAGVYNEQFF
TGCAGTGCTCGCCTCCTAGCGGGAGTCTACAATGAGCAGTTCTTC
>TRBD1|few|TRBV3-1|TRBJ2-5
CASSQEDRASRF
TGTGCCAGCAGCCAAGAAGACAGGGCCTCACGGTTC
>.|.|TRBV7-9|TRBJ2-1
CASSLIDRGEQFF
TGTGCCAGCAGCCTAATCGACCGGGGTGAGCAGTTCTTC
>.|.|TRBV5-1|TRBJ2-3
CASSLTSRDTQYF
TGCGCCAGCAGCTTGACCTCTAGAGATACGCAGTATTTT
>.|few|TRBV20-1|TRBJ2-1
CSARPLGSYNEQFF
TGCAGTGCTAGACCCCTAGGCTCCTACAATGAGCAGTTCTTC
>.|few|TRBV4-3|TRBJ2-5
CASSQEVSQETQYF
TGCGCCAGCAGCCAAGAGGTCAGCCAAGAGACCCAGTACTTC
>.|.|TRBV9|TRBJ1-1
CASSVGFGGIFF
TGTGCCAGCAGCGTAGGCTTTGGGGGGATCTTCTTT
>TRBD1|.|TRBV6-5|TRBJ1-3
CASSYFGQAGNTTYF
TGTGCCAGCAGTTACTTCGGACAGGCTGGAAACACCACATATTTT
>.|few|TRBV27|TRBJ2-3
CASSKYGGTSTDTQYF
TGTGCCAGCAGTAAATACGGCGGAACTAGCACAGATACGCAGTATTTT
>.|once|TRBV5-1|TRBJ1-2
CASSAGRGDGYIF
TGCGCCAGCAGCGCGGGCCGTGGGGATGGCTACATCTTC